This T cell receptor beta chain was obtained from a study of cytomegalovirus exposure and HLA in healthy donors. Whole-study findings and limits: One later analysis reportedly identified an Asian-associated ancestry cluster that showed fewer N-insertions than the approximately 710-donor mean. Sequencing likely caused a cluster of highly shared sequence variants.

The PCR made use of 60 Vbeta and 13 Jbeta primers. Using immunoSEQ multiplex PCR, the repertoire was profiled, and TCRdb retains in-frame clones only, with some absent. The sample includes 160,000 or so clones, around four fifths of them seen just once. Regarding this clone: Its antigen is currently unknown.

Looked up from germline, CDR1 is ENHRY and CDR2 is SYGVKD. The CDR3 runs 14 residues. The V and J ends lost 8 bases and 5 bases respectively, with 13 bases between them. Sequencing used PBMCs. This TCR came from a man over 45 in good health and CMV-seropositive. The chain joins TRBV10-3 to TRBJ1-6; D is possibly TRBD1 (5 bases). CDR3 loop: CAIGRVEDNSPLHF. In nucleotides, the CDR3 is TGTGCCATCGGCAGGGTAGAGGATAATTCACCCCTCCACTTT.